This T cell receptor (beta chain) was recorded in a study of shared clonotypes between healthy human individuals. The protocol was immunoSEQ multiplex PCR, while the TCRdb copy is restricted to in-frame clones and leaves out a portion. The profile shows some 550,000 clones, more than 95% of them singletons. Germline V CDR1 and CDR2: LNHDA, SQIVND (reference sequence). Trimming pared 5 bases from V and 0 bases from J, leaving 13 bases between. CDR3 length equals 15 residues. The clonotype originates from a woman aged 30 to 39 in good health. This sequence joins TRBV19 and TRBJ1-1; the D is unclear. Sample: naive CD4+ T cells sorted from blood. As for subset: CD45RA+ positively selected. CDR3 sequence: CASSSQTTLNTEAFF. CDR3 bases: TGTGCCAGTAGTTCCCAGACAACTTTGAACACTGAAGCTTTCTTT.